This is a list of T cell receptor beta chains from one sample in a study of T cells in Graves' hyperthyroidism and ophthalmopathy. Using its own MiXCR run on the multiplex PCR reads, TCRdb lists one record per CDR3 protein. In the table there are roughly 500,000 distinct CDR3 sequences, 46% of which are singletons. The sequencing input was peripheral blood or thyroid tissue (not recorded which). The receptor set was obtained from an adult woman with Graves' disease, either hyperthyroidism or ophthalmopathy (not recorded which). CDR3s include the opening cysteine and the closing phenylalanine or tryptophan. A D gene is named only where the DNA matches it firmly. Rows may omit the clone size; those that give it use once, few, many or a size class.

J	V	D	size	CDR3	DNA
TRBJ1-1	TRBV7-9	-	many	CASSHLPGVNTEAFF	TGTGCCAGCAGCCATTTGCCCGGAGTGAACACTGAAGCTTTCTTT
TRBJ2-6	TRBV2	-	few	CASSRTGFGANVLTF	TGTGCCAGCAGTAGAACAGGGTTTGGGGCCAACGTCCTGACTTTC
TRBJ1-2	TRBV6-6	-	-	CASSIDYSYGYTF	TGTGCCAGCAGTATCGACTACTCCTACGGCTACACCTTC
TRBJ2-5	TRBV6-9	-	many	CAMSTAWRKETQYF	TGTGCCATGTCGACAGCCTGGCGGAAAGAGACCCAGTACTTC
TRBJ2-2	TRBV5-1	-	-	CASSRGQTNTGELFF	TGCGCCAGCAGCCGAGGACAGACGAACACCGGGGAGCTGTTTTTT
TRBJ2-5	TRBV2	-	many	CASSDWTGRQETQYF	TGTGCCAGCAGTGATTGGACGGGAAGACAAGAGACCCAGTACTTC
TRBJ2-2	TRBV12-3/TRBV12-4	-	-	CASTLGGPNTGELFF	TGTGCCAGCACCTTGGGTGGGCCCAACACCGGGGAGCTGTTTTTT
TRBJ1-5	TRBV24-1	-	-	CATSDRVDQPQHF	TGTGCCACCAGTGACCGAGTCGATCAGCCCCAGCATTTT
TRBJ2-5	TRBV7-9	-	many	CASSPSPSWEETQYF	TGTGCCAGCAGCCCGTCACCGTCTTGGGAGGAGACCCAGTACTTC
TRBJ1-6	TRBV7-2	-	many	CASRRQVNSPLHF	TGTGCCAGCAGAAGACAAGTGAATTCACCCCTCCACTTT
TRBJ1-1	TRBV19	-	many	CASSDRSKEAFF	TGTGCCAGTAGTGACAGGTCTAAGGAAGCTTTCTTT
TRBJ2-7	TRBV2	-	-	CSARADDGGNEQYF	TGCAGTGCTAGAGCGGACGACGGCGGGAACGAGCAGTACTTC